Listed here are 10 T cell receptor beta chains from one sample, sequenced in a study of tumour-infiltrating T cells in Burkitt lymphoma. The assay was immunoSEQ multiplex PCR, and TCRdb's table has in-frame clones only and misses some. The data show around 2,100 clones, about 13% seen once. The sample comprised tumor tissue. The receptors derive from a human donor with Burkitt lymphoma.

This clone has a handful of counts. The chain couples TRBV18 to TRBJ2-7; D possibly corresponds to TRBD1 (6 bases). CDR1 is KGHSH and CDR2 is LQKENI in the germline V gene. V was pared by 3 bases and J by 3 bases, with 15 bases between. The CDR3 sequence is 15 residues long. The DNA of the CDR3 is TGTGCCAGCTCACCGAAACAGGGAATCGTCTACGAGCAGTACTTC. Protein sequence: CASSPKQGIVYEQYF.

This rearrangement joins TRBV7-9 to TRBJ2-1, with TRBD2 matching over 8 bases. With V trimmed by 4 bases and J by 9 bases, 5 bases remained unmatched. The germline gives CDR1 SEHNR, CDR2 FQNEAQ (reference sequence). The CDR3 loop spans 13 amino acids. The CDR3 bases are TGTGCCAGCAGCTCCCCGGGGGGGCTTGAGCAGTTCTTC. This translates into CASSSPGGLEQFF.

The chain recombines TRBV19 with TRBJ2-7, with D perhaps matching TRBD1 (7 bases). With 5 bases removed from V and 2 bases from J, the gap between germline ends came to 22 bases. The CDR3 has 17 amino acids. Looked up from germline, CDR1 is LNHDA and CDR2 is SQIVND (reference sequence). This CDR3 reads CASSLHLGGGIPYEQYF. DNA of the CDR3: TGTGCCAGTAGTCTCCACCTAGGAGGGGGCATCCCCTACGAGCAGTACTTC. Filled out from reference TRBV19 and TRBJ2-7, the complete variable domain reads DGGITQSPKYLFRKEGQNVTLSCEQNLNHDAMYWYRQDPGQGLRLIYYSQIVNDFQKGDIAEGYSVSREKKESFPLTVTSAQKNPTAFYLCASSLHLGGGIPYEQYFGPGTRLTVT.

This clone came up a few times. CDR3 coding DNA: TGTGCCAGCAGTTGGGACAGGGGATACGAGCAGTACTTC. This translates into CASSWDRGYEQYF. The gene calls are TRBV25-1 and TRBJ2-7; 10 bases align to TRBD1. Trimming cost V 5 bases and J 4 bases; bases outside gene matches: 2. Germline V lookup: CDR1 MGHDK, CDR2 SYGVNS. The length of the CDR3 is 13 residues.

The chain joins TRBV19 to TRBJ1-6; D call uncertain. Trimming cost V 3 bases and J 11 bases, with 14 bases left between them. Germline V gene sequence: CDR1 LNHDA, CDR2 SQIVND (reference sequence). This CDR3 is 14 amino acids long. In nucleotides, the CDR3 is TGTGCCAGTAGTATCGAAGGGTTTCGGGCACCCCTCCACTTT. This codes for CASSIEGFRAPLHF.

Of note for this clone: This sample includes further DNA sequences coding for the same CDR3. This chain joins TRBV2 and TRBJ2-7, with D perhaps matching TRBD1 (5 bases). Germline V gene data show CDR1 as SNHLY and CDR2 as FYNNEI. The CDR3 is 15 residues long. Deletions cut 8 bases from V and 1 base from J, with 18 bases between. This chain's CDR3 is CASRTIRAASYEQYF. DNA for the CDR3: TGTGCCAGCCGGACAATACGCGCAGCTTCCTACGAGCAGTACTTC.

This clone was recorded a few times. This chain links TRBV7-9 with TRBJ2-7, with 8 bases aligning to TRBD2. CDR3 length: 16 residues. V lost 0 bases and J lost 3; bases outside the gene matches: 7. Germline V gene data show CDR1 as SEHNR and CDR2 as FQNEAQ (reference sequence). CDR3 in DNA: TGTGCCAGCAGCTTAGCTTCCGGGGGGGACCTCTACGAGCAGTACTTC. Its translation: CASSLASGGDLYEQYF.

The chain combines TRBV7-6 with TRBJ1-6; tentative D call: TRBD1 (6 bases). CDR1 and CDR2 from the germline V gene are SGHVS and FNYEAQ. The ends were cut back, 5 bases at V and 7 bases at J, with 24 bases in the middle. This CDR3 is 18 amino acids long. The CDR3 nucleotides are TGTGCCAGCAGCCCAAACCCCTCCAGACAGGCATGGAATTCACCCCTCCACTTT. Translation: CASSPNPSRQAWNSPLHF.

This sequence joins TRBV19 and TRBJ1-3; 7 nucleotides match TRBD1. The length of the CDR3 is 15 residues. In germline, CDR1 is LNHDA, CDR2 SQIVND (reference sequence). Losses at the gene ends were 7 bases for V and 0 bases for J; bases not matched to a gene: 6. CDR3 in amino acids: CASIDRAGSGNTIYF. The CDR3 DNA follows: TGTGCCAGTATCGACAGGGCAGGCTCTGGAAACACCATATATTTT. The full variable domain, in which reference TRBV19 and TRBJ1-3 provide the parts outside the CDR3, is DGGITQSPKYLFRKEGQNVTLSCEQNLNHDAMYWYRQDPGQGLRLIYYSQIVNDFQKGDIAEGYSVSREKKESFPLTVTSAQKNPTAFYLCASIDRAGSGNTIYFGEGSWLTVV.

The chain links TRBV18 to TRBJ1-1, with D unresolved. The CDR3 has 13 amino acids. Germline CDR1 KGHSH, CDR2 LQKENI. V was clipped by 1 base and J by 6 bases, with 9 bases between them. The CDR3 protein is CASSPQRVSEAFF. In nucleotides, the CDR3 is TGTGCCAGCTCACCACAAAGGGTTTCTGAAGCTTTCTTT.